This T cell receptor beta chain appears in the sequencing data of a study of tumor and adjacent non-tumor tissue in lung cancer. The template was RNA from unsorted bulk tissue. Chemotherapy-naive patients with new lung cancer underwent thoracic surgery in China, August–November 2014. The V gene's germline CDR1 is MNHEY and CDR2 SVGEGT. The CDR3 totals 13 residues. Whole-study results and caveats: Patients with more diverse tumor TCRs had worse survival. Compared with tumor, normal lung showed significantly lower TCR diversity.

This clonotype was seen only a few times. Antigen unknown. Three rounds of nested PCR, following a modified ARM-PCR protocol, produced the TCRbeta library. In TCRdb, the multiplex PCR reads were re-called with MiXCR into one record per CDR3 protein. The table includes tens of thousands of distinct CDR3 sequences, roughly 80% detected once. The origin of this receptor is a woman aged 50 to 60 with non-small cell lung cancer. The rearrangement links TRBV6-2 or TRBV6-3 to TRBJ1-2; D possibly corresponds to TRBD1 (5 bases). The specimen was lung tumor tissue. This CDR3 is CACSSQGMDGYTF. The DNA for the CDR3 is TGTGCATGCAGTTCTCAGGGTATGGATGGCTACACCTTC.